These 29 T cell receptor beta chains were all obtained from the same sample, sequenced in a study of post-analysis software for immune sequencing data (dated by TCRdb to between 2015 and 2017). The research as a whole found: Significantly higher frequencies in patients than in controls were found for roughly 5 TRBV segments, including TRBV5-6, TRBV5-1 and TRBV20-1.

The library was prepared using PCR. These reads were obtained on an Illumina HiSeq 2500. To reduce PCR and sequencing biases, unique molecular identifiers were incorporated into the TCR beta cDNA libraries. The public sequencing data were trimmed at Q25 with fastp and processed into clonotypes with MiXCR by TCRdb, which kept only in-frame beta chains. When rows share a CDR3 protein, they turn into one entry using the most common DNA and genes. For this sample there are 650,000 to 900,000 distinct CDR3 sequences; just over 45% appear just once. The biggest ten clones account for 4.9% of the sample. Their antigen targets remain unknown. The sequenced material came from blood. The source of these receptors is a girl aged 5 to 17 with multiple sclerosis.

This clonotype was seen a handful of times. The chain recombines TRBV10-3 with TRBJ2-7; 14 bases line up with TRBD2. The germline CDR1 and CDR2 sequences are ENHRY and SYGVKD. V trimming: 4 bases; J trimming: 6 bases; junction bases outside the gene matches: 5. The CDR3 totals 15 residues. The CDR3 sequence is CAISGLAGGKGEQYF. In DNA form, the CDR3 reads TGTGCCATCAGTGGACTAGCGGGAGGGAAGGGCGAGCAGTACTTC.

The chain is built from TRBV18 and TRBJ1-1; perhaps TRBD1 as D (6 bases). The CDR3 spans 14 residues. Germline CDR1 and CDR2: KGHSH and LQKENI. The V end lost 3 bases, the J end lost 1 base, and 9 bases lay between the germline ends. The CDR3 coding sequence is TGTGCCAGCTCACCCCGACAGGAGAACACTGAAGCTTTCTTT. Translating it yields CASSPRQENTEAFF. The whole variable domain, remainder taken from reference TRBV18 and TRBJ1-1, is NAGVMQNPRHLVRRRGQEARLRCSPMKGHSHVYWYRQLPEEGLKFMVYLQKENIIDESGMPKERFSAEFPKEGPSILRIQQVVRGDSAAYFCASSPRQENTEAFFGQGTRLTVV.

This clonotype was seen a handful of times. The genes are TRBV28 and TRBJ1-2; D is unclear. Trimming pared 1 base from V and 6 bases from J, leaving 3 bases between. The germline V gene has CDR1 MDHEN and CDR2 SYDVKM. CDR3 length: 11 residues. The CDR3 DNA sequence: TGTGCCAGCAGTTTATTAAATGGCTACACCTTC. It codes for CASSLLNGYTF.

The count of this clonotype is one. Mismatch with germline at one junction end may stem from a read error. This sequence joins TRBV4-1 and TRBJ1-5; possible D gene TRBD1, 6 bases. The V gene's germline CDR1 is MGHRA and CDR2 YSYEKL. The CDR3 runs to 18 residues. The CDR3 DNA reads TGCGCCAGCAGCCACGAAAAGGGGGGCGATGGTGGCAATCGGCCCCAGCATTTT. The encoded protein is CASSHEKGGDGGNRPQHF.

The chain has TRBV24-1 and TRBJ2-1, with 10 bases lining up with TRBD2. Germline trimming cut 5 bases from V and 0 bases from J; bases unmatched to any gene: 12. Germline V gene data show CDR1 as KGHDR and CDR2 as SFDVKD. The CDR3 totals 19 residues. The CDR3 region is CATSGHGTSSGSSYNEQFF. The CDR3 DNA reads TGTGCCACCAGTGGTCACGGGACGTCTAGCGGGAGCTCCTACAATGAGCAGTTCTTC.

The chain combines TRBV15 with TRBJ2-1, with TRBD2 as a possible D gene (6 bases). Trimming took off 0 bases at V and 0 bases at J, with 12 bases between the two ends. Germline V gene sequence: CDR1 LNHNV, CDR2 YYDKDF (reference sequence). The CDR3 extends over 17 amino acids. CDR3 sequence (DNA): TGTGCCACCAGCAGAGATCGGGGGTTCACCTCCTACAATGAGCAGTTCTTC. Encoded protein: CATSRDRGFTSYNEQFF.

CDR3 coding DNA: TGCAGTGCTCTACTTCCCCTGGGGGGGAGGGCCAATGAGCAGTTCTTC. Protein product: CSALLPLGGRANEQFF. This chain connects TRBV20-1 to TRBJ2-1; 7 bases are a match to TRBD2. J gave up 6 bases and V 5 bases, and 16 bases lay outside the gene matches. Germline values: CDR1 DFQATT, CDR2 SNEGSKA (reference sequence). The length of the CDR3 is 16 residues.

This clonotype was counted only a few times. DNA of the CDR3: TGTGCCAGCAGCACAGGGGTCGGGGAAAAGACCCAGTACTTC. This encodes CASSTGVGEKTQYF. The chain combines TRBV7-2 with TRBJ2-5, with TRBD1 matching over 7 bases. The trim removed 5 bases at V and 6 bases at J, leaving 9 bases unmatched. CDR1 SGHTA and CDR2 FQGNSA come from the germline V gene. There are 14 residues in the CDR3.

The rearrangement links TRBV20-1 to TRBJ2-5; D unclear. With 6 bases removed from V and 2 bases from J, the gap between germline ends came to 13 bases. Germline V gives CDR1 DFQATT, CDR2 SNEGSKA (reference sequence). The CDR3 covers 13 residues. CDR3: CSASGPRQETQYF. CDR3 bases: TGCAGTGCCTCTGGACCAAGACAAGAGACCCAGTACTTC.

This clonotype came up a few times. The CDR3 here is CASSLSQGAANYGYTF. The CDR3 DNA sequence: TGCGCCAGCAGCTTGTCTCAGGGGGCGGCTAACTATGGCTACACCTTC. The chain has TRBV5-1 and TRBJ1-2, with 8 bases fitting TRBD1. The junction had 5 bases not matched to a gene; V was cut back by 1 base and J by 0 bases. CDR1 SGHRS and CDR2 YFSETQ come from the germline V gene. The CDR3 covers 16 residues.

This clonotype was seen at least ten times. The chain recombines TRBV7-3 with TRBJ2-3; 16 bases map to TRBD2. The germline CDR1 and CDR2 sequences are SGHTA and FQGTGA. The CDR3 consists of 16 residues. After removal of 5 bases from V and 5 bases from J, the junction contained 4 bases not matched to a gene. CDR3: CASSLGLAGGGDTQYF. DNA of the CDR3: TGTGCCAGCAGCCTGGGACTAGCGGGAGGGGGAGATACGCAGTATTTT. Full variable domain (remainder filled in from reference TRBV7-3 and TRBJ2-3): GAGVSQTPSNKVTEKGKYVELRCDPISGHTALYWYRQSLGQGPEFLIYFQGTGAADDSGLPNDRFFAVRPEGSVSTLKIQRTERGDSAVYLCASSLGLAGGGDTQYFGPGTRLTVL.

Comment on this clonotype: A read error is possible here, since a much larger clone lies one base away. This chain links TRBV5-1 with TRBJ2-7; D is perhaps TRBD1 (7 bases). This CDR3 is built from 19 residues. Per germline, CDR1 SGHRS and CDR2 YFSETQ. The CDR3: CANSSPGTEGLRRDYVQYF. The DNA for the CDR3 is TGCGCCAACAGCTCCCCTGGGACAGAGGGACTCCGACGAGACTATGTGCAGTACTTC.

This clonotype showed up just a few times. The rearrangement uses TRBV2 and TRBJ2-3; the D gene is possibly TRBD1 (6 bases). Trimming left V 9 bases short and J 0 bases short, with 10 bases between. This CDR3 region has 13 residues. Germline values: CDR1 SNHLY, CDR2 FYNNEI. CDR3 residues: CARGTQSTDTQYF. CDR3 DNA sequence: TGTGCCAGGGGGACACAGAGCACAGATACGCAGTATTTT. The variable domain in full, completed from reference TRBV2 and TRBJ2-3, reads EPEVTQTPSHQVTQMGQEVILRCVPISNHLYFYWYRQILGQKVEFLVSFYNNEISEKSEIFDDQFSVERPDGSNFTLKIRSTKLEDSAMYFCARGTQSTDTQYFGPGTRLTVL.

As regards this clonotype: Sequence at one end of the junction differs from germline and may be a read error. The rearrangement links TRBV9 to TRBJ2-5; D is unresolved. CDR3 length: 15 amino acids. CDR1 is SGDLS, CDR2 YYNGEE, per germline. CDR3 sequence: CASSKLGRYHETQYF. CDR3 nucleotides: TGTGCCAGCAGCAAGTTAGGACGGTACCACGAGACCCAGTACTTC.

The CDR3 DNA is TGTGCCACCAGCAGAAGACAGGGTTCGGGGGCCAACGTCCTGACTTTC. This codes for CATSRRQGSGANVLTF. This chain uses TRBV15 with TRBJ2-6, with 7 nucleotides matching TRBD1. The CDR3 loop spans 16 amino acids. V was clipped by 2 bases and J by 4 bases; unmatched bases: 5. In germline, CDR1 is LNHNV, CDR2 YYDKDF (reference sequence).

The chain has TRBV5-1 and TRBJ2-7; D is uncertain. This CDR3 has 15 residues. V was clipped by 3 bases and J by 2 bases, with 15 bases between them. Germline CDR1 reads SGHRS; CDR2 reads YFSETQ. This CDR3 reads CASSWRAEMPYEQYF. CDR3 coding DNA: TGCGCCAGCAGCTGGAGAGCCGAGATGCCCTACGAGCAGTACTTC.

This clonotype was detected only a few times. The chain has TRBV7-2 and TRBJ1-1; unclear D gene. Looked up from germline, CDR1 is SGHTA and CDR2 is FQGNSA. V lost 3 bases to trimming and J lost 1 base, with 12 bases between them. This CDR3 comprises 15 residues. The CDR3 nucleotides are TGTGCCAGCAGCTTTTCGGGAGGTACGAACACTGAAGCTTTCTTT. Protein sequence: CASSFSGGTNTEAFF.

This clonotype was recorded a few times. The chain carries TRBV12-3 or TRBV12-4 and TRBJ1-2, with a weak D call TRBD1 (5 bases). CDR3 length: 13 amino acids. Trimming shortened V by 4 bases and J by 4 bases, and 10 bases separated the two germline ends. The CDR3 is CASSYPGTYGYTF. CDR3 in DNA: TGTGCCAGCAGTTACCCCGGGACCTATGGCTACACCTTC.

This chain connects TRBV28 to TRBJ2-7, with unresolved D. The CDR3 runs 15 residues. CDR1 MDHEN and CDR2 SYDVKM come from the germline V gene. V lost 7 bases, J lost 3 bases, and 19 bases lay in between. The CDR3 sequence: CASTPAGSLFYEQYF. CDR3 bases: TGTGCCAGCACTCCCGCCGGGTCTCTCTTCTACGAGCAGTACTTC.

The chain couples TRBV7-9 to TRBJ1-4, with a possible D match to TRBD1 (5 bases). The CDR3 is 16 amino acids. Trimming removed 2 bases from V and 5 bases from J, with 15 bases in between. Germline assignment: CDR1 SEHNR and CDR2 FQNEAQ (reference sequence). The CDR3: CASSLRGIGQNEKLFF. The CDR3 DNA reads TGTGCCAGCAGCTTACGGGGGATAGGGCAGAATGAAAAACTGTTTTTT.

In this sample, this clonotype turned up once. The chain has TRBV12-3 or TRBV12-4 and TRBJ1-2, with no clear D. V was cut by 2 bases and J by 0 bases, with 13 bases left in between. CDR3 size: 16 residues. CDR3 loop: CASSLRRPMANYGYTF. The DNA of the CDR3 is TGTGCCAGCAGTTTAAGGCGGCCTATGGCTAACTATGGCTACACCTTC.

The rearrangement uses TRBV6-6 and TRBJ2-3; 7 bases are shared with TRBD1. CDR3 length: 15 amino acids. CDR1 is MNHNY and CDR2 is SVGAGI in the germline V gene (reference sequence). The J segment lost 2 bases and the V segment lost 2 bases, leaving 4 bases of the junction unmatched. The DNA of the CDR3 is TGTGCCAGCAGTTACCGACAGGGCCTCACAGATACGCAGTATTTT. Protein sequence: CASSYRQGLTDTQYF.

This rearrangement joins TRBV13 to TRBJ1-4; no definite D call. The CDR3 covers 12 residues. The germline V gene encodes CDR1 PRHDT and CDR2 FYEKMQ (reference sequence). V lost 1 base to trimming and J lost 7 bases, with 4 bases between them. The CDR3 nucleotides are TGTGCCAGCAGCTTAGACAGTGAAAAACTGTTTTTT. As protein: CASSLDSEKLFF.

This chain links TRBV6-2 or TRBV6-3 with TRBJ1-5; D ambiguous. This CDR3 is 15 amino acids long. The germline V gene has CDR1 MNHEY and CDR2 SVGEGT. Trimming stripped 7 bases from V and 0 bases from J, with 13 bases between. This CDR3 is CASNEGRFSNQPQHF. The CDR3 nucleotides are TGTGCCAGCAACGAAGGACGCTTTAGCAATCAGCCCCAGCATTTT.

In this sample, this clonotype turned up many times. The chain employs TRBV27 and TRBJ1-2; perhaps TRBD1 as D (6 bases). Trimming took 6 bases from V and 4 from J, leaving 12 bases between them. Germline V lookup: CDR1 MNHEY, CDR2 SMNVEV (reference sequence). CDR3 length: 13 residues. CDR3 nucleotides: TGTGCCAGCAGCCCGACAGGACCCTATGGCTACACCTTC. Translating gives CASSPTGPYGYTF.

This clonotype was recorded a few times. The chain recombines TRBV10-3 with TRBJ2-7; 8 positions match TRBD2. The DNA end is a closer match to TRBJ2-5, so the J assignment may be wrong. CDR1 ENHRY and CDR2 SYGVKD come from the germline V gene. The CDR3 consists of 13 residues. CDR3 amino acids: CATRTSLGGTQYF. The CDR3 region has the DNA TGTGCCACTAGGACTAGCCTTGGCGGGACCCAGTACTTC.

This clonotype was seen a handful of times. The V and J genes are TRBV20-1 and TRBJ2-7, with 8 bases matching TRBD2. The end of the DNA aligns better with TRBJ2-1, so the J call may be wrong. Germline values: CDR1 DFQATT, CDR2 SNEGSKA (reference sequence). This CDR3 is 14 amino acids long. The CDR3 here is CSARGTRRSNEQFF. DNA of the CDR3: TGCAGTGCTAGGGGGACTAGGAGGTCTAACGAGCAGTTCTTC.

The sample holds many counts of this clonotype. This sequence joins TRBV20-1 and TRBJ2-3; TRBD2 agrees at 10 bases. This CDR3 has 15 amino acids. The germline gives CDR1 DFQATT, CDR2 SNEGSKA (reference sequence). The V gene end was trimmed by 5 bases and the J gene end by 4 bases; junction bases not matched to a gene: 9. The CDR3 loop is CSAYVQAGGSDTQYF. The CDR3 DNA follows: TGCAGTGCTTACGTACAAGCGGGAGGGTCAGATACGCAGTATTTT.

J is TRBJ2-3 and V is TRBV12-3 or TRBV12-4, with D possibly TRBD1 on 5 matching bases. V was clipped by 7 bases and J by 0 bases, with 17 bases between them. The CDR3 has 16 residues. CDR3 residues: CASTSWARASTDTQYF. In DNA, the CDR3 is TGTGCCAGCACTTCTTGGGCCAGGGCTAGCACAGATACGCAGTATTTT.